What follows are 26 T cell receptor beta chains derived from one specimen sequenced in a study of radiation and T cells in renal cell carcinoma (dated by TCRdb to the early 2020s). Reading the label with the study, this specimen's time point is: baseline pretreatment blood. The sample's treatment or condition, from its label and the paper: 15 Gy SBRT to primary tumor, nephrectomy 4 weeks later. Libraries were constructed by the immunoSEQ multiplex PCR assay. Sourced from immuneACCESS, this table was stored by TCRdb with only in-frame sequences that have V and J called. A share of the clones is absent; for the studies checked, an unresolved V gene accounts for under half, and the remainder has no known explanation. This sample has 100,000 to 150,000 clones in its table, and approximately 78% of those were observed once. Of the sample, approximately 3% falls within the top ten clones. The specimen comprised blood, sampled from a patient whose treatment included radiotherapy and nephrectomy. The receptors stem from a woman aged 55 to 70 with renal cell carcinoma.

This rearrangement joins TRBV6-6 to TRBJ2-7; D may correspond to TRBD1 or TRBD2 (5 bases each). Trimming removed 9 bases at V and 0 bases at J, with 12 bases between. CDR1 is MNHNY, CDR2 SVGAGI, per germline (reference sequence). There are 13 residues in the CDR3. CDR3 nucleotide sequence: TGTGCCAGTGGGACCCCGGACTCCTACGAGCAGTACTTC. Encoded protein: CASGTPDSYEQYF.

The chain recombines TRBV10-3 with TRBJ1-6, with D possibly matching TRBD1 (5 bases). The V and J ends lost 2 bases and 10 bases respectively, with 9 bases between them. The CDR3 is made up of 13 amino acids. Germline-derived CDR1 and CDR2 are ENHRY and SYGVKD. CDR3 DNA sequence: TGTGCCATCAGTGAGGGGAGGGACTCACCCCTCCACTTT. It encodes CAISEGRDSPLHF.

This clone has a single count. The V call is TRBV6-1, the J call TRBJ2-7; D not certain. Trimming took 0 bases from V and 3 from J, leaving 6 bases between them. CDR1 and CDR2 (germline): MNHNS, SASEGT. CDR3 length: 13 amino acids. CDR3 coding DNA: TGTGCCAGCAGTGAAGCGCTCAACTACGAGCAGTACTTC. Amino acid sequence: CASSEALNYEQYF.

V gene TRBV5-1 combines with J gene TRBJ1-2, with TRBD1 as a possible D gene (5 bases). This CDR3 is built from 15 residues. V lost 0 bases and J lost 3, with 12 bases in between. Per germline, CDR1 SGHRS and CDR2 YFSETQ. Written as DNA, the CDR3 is TGCGCCAGCAGCTTGGTCTCAGGGCAAGACTATGGCTACACCTTC. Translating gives CASSLVSGQDYGYTF.

CDR3 protein: CASSLQSLRAGYGYTF. Here the CDR3 DNA reads TGTGCCAGCAGCCTCCAAAGCCTCAGGGCAGGCTATGGCTACACCTTC. The rearrangement uses TRBV13 and TRBJ1-2; a weak D match, TRBD1 (5 bases). CDR3 size: 16 residues. With 5 bases removed from V and 4 bases from J, the gap between germline ends came to 20 bases. Germline values: CDR1 PRHDT, CDR2 FYEKMQ (reference sequence).

The DNA for the CDR3 is TGCAGTCAGAGCGGGGGGGCCAATGAGCAGTTCTTC. Amino acid sequence: CSQSGGANEQFF. This chain connects TRBV29-1 to TRBJ2-1; 10 bases map to TRBD2. The CDR3 spans 12 residues. From germline, CDR1 is SQVTM and CDR2 ANQGSEA.

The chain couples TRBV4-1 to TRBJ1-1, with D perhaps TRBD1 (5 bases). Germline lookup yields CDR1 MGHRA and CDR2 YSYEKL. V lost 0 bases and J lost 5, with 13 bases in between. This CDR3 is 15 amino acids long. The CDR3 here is CASSQDPTGGTEAFF. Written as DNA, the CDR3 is TGCGCCAGCAGCCAAGATCCAACGGGGGGTACTGAAGCTTTCTTT.

The CDR3 protein is CASSYSWGRETEAFF. The CDR3 nucleotides read TGTGCCAGCAGTTACTCTTGGGGTAGGGAAACTGAAGCTTTCTTT. V gene TRBV6-5 combines with J gene TRBJ1-1; D unclear. V lost 0 bases to trimming and J lost 5 bases, with 13 bases between them. Per germline, CDR1 MNHEY and CDR2 SVGAGI. The CDR3 is made up of 15 amino acids.

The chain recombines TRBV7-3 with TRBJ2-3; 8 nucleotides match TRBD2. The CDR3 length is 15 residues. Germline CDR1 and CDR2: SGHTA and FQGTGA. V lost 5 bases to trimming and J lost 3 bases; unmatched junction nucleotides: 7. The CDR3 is CASSRTGGPTDTQYF. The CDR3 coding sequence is TGTGCCAGCAGCCGCACGGGGGGGCCTACAGATACGCAGTATTTT. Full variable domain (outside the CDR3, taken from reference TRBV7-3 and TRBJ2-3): GAGVSQTPSNKVTEKGKYVELRCDPISGHTALYWYRQSLGQGPEFLIYFQGTGAADDSGLPNDRFFAVRPEGSVSTLKIQRTERGDSAVYLCASSRTGGPTDTQYFGPGTRLTVL.

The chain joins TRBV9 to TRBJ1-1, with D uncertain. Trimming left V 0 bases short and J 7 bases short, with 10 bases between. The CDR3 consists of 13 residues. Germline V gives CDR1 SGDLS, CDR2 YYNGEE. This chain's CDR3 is CASSVVEGGEAFF. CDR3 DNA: TGTGCCAGCAGCGTAGTCGAAGGAGGTGAAGCTTTCTTT.

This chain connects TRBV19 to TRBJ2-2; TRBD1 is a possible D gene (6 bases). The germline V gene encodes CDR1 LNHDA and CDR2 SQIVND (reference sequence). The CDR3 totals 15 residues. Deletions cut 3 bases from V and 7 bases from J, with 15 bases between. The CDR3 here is CASSIGQGSVGELFF. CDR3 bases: TGTGCCAGTAGTATCGGCCAGGGGTCAGTCGGGGAGCTGTTTTTT.

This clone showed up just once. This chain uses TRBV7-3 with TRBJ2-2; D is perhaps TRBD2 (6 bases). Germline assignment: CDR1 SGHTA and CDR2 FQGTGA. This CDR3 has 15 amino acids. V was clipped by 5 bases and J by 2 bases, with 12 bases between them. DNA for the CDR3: TGTGCCAGCAGCCTTAGCGGCCACAACACCGGGGAGCTGTTTTTT. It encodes CASSLSGHNTGELFF.

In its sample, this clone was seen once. CDR3 bases: TGTGCCAGTAGGACCGGGACAGGGGATTCTCAGCCCCAGCATTTT. Encoded protein: CASRTGTGDSQPQHF. This sequence joins TRBV19 and TRBJ1-5, with TRBD1 matching over 10 bases. CDR1 and CDR2 (germline): LNHDA, SQIVND (reference sequence). This CDR3 region has 15 residues. V shed 6 bases, J shed 6 bases, and the junction held 8 bases outside the gene matches. The entire variable domain, with the rest obtained from reference TRBV19 and TRBJ1-5, is as follows: DGGITQSPKYLFRKEGQNVTLSCEQNLNHDAMYWYRQDPGQGLRLIYYSQIVNDFQKGDIAEGYSVSREKKESFPLTVTSAQKNPTAFYLCASRTGTGDSQPQHFGDGTRLSIL.

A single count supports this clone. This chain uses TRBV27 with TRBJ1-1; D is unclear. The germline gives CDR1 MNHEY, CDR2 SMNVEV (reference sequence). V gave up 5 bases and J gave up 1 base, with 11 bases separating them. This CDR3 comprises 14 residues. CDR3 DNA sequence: TGTGCCAGCAGTACCGTTCCAGAGAACACTGAAGCTTTCTTT. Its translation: CASSTVPENTEAFF.

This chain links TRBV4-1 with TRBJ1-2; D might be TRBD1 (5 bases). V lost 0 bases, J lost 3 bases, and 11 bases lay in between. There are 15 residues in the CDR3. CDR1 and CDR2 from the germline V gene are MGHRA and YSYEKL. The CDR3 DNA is TGCGCCAGCAGCCAAGACGACAGTTCGGACTATGGCTACACCTTC. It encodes CASSQDDSSDYGYTF.

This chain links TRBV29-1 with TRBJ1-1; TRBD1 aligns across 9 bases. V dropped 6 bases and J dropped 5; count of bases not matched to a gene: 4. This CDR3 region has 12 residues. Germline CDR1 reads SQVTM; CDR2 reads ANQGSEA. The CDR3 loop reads CSVTGTGTEAFF. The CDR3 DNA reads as TGCAGCGTGACCGGGACAGGGACTGAAGCTTTCTTT.

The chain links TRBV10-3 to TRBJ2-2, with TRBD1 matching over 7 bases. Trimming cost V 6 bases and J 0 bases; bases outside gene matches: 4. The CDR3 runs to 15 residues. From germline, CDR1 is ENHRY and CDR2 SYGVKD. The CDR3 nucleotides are TGTGCCATCAGGACCGGGACAGCGAACACCGGGGAGCTGTTTTTT. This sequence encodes CAIRTGTANTGELFF.

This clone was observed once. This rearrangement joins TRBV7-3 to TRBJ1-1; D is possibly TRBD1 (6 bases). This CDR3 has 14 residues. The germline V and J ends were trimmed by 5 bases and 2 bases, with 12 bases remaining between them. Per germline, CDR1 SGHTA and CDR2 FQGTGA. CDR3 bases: TGTGCCAGCAGCCCCGGGGGGCACAACACTGAAGCTTTCTTT. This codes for CASSPGGHNTEAFF. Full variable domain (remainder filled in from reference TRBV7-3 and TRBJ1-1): GAGVSQTPSNKVTEKGKYVELRCDPISGHTALYWYRQSLGQGPEFLIYFQGTGAADDSGLPNDRFFAVRPEGSVSTLKIQRTERGDSAVYLCASSPGGHNTEAFFGQGTRLTVV.

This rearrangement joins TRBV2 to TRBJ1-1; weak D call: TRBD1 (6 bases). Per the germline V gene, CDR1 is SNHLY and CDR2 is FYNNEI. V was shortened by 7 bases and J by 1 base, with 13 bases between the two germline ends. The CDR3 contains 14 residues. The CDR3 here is CASTVGGSNTEAFF. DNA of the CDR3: TGTGCCAGCACAGTTGGGGGCTCGAACACTGAAGCTTTCTTT.

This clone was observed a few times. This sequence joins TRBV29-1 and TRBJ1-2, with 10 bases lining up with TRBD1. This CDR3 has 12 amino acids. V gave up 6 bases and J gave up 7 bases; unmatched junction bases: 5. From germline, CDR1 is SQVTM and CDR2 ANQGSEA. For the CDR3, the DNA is TGCAGCGTGGGGACAGGGGAAATTGGCTACACCTTC. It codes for CSVGTGEIGYTF.

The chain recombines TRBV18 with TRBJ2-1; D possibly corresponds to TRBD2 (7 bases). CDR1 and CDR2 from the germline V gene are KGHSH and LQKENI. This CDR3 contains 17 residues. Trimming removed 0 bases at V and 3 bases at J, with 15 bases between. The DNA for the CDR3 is TGTGCCAGCTCACCACCGCTCCAGCGGGACAACTACAATGAGCAGTTCTTC. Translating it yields CASSPPLQRDNYNEQFF.

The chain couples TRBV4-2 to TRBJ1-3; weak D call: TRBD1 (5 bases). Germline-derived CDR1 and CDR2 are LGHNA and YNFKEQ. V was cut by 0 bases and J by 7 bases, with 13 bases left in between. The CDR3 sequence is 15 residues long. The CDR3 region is CASSQDEGVRNTIYF. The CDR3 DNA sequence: TGTGCCAGCAGCCAAGATGAAGGGGTTCGGAACACCATATATTTT.

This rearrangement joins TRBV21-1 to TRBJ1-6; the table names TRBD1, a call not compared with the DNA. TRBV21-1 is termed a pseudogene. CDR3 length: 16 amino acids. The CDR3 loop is CASSRQGTYYNSPLHF. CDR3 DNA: TGTGCCAGCAGCAGACAGGGGACTTACTATAATTCACCCCTCCACTTT.

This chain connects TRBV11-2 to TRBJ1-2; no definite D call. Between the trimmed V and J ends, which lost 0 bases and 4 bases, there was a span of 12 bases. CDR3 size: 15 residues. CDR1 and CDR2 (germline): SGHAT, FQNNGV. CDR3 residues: CASSLDPAAVYGYTF. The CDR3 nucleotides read TGTGCCAGCAGCTTAGATCCCGCGGCAGTCTATGGCTACACCTTC.

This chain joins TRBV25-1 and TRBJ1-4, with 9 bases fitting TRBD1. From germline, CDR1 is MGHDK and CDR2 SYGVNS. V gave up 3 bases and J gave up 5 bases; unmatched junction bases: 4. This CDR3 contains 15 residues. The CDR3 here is CASSDPGTGNEKLFF. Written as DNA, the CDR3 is TGTGCCAGCAGTGACCCGGGGACAGGGAATGAAAAACTGTTTTTT. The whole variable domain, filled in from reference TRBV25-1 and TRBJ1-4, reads EADIYQTPRYLVIGTGKKITLECSQTMGHDKMYWYQQDPGMELHLIHYSYGVNSTEKGDLSSESTVSRIRTEHFPLTLESARPSHTSQYLCASSDPGTGNEKLFFGSGTQLSVL.

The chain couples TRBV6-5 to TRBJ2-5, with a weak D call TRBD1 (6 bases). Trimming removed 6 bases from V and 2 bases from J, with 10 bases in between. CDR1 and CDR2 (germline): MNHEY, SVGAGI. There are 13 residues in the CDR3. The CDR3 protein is CASRHRVQETQYF. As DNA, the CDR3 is TGTGCCAGCAGGCACAGGGTTCAAGAGACCCAGTACTTC.